One and the same sample provided the 13 T cell receptor beta chains below, sequenced in a study of human T cells and chemical hapten exposure. TCRdb redid the calling of the RACE reads with MiXCR, one entry per CDR3 protein. This sample has fewer than 200,000 distinct CDR3 sequences, with 25% to 30% found just once. The time point here: pre-sensitization, week 0. As for treatment: therapeutic diphenylcyclopropenone sensitization with weekly scalp DPC. Here the sequenced sample was whole blood, taken in connection with sensitization to the hapten diphenylcyclopropenone (DPC). These receptor sequences come from a woman under 40 with alopecia areata. Some clones in this sample may be carry-over from other donors' samples.

This chain connects TRBV27 to TRBJ1-6; D ambiguous. The CDR3 totals 18 residues. The V gene's germline CDR1 is MNHEY and CDR2 SMNVEV (reference sequence). V was trimmed by 2 bases and J by 0 bases, leaving 14 bases between them. CDR3 loop: CASSLSTVSSSYNSPLHF. The CDR3 region has the DNA TGTGCCAGCAGTTTAAGCACAGTGTCAAGCTCCTATAATTCACCCCTCCACTTT.

The J gene is TRBJ2-3, the V gene TRBV24-1; D unresolved. Germline CDR1 reads KGHDR; CDR2 reads SFDVKD. The CDR3 is 13 amino acids. With 5 bases removed from V and 3 bases from J, the gap between germline ends came to 8 bases. As DNA, the CDR3 is TGTGCCACCAGTGTAGGGTTGACAGATACGCAGTATTTT. It is translated as CATSVGLTDTQYF.

The chain combines TRBV6-5 with TRBJ1-6; D possibly corresponds to TRBD1 (5 bases). Germline V gene sequence: CDR1 MNHEY, CDR2 SVGAGI. Trimming removed 0 bases at V and 8 bases at J, with 11 bases between. The CDR3 loop spans 15 amino acids. The CDR3 DNA reads as TGTGCCAGCAGTTACTCCGGGGCAGGTGATTCACCCCTCCACTTT. Protein: CASSYSGAGDSPLHF.

This clonotype appeared once. In nucleotides, the CDR3 is TGCAGTGCTACGGGGCCGCCAGTGGGAGACACAGATACGCAGTATTTT. Translation: CSATGPPVGDTDTQYF. V usage is TRBV20-1 and J usage is TRBJ2-3; D tentatively reads TRBD1 or TRBD2 (5 bases each). The germline V gene has CDR1 DFQATT and CDR2 SNEGSKA (reference sequence). The CDR3 covers 16 residues. V dropped 4 bases and J dropped 2 bases, with 19 bases sitting between them.

CDR3 sequence (DNA): TGTGCCAGCAGCAGAGAATTTCCGGAGGGCGTCGATGAGCAGTTCTTC. It is translated as CASSREFPEGVDEQFF. The J gene is TRBJ2-1, the V gene TRBV7-8; tentatively, D is TRBD2 (6 bases). CDR1 and CDR2 from the germline V gene are SGHVS and FQNEAQ. V was cut by 5 bases and J by 8 bases, with 22 bases left in between. This CDR3 is 16 amino acids long.

The chain combines TRBV24-1 with TRBJ2-2; no clear D. Germline loops: CDR1 KGHDR, CDR2 SFDVKD. This CDR3 is built from 12 residues. Trimming cost V 4 bases and J 5 bases, with 4 bases left between them. The CDR3 DNA sequence: TGTGCCACCAGTGAATCAACCGGGGAGCTGTTTTTT. This sequence encodes CATSESTGELFF.

This sequence joins TRBV6-2 or TRBV6-3 and TRBJ1-5, with no clear D. Germline CDR1 is MNHEY and CDR2 is SVGEGT. The CDR3 sequence is 14 residues long. Trimming shortened V by 7 bases and J by 6 bases, and 16 bases separated the two germline ends. The CDR3 DNA reads as TGTGCCAGCACATTCGACCTGGAGGGTCAGCCCCAGCATTTT. Translating gives CASTFDLEGQPQHF.

The CDR3 is CASSLAIGAGGTEAFF. The CDR3, as DNA: TGTGCCAGCAGCTTAGCGATTGGGGCAGGAGGCACTGAAGCTTTCTTT. The rearrangement joins TRBV7-9 to TRBJ1-1, with D perhaps TRBD1 (5 bases). The CDR3 length is 16 residues. Germline CDR1 reads SEHNR; CDR2 reads FQNEAQ (reference sequence). V was clipped by 0 bases and J by 4 bases, with 15 bases between them.

There are a few counts of this clonotype. The V call is TRBV29-1, the J call TRBJ2-1; D not certain. Germline assignment: CDR1 SQVTM and CDR2 ANQGSEA. V gave up 6 bases and J gave up 4 bases, with 10 bases separating them. This CDR3 contains 12 residues. CDR3 bases: TGCAGCGTACCGACCGCGTACAATGAGCAGTTCTTC. This gives the protein CSVPTAYNEQFF.

The rearrangement links TRBV6-2 or TRBV6-3 to TRBJ1-2; D is possibly TRBD1 (5 bases). Trimming pared 6 bases from V and 2 bases from J, leaving 10 bases between. Germline assignment: CDR1 MNHEY and CDR2 SVGEGT. The CDR3 length is 13 residues. CDR3 in amino acids: CASRQDSNYGYTF. The DNA for the CDR3 is TGTGCCAGCAGACAGGACTCAAACTATGGCTACACCTTC.

This clonotype was found a few times. The rearrangement uses TRBV20-1 and TRBJ1-5, with TRBD1 matching 7 bases. CDR3 length: 12 amino acids. Germline V gene lookup returns CDR1 DFQATT and CDR2 SNEGSKA (reference sequence). J gave up 6 bases and V 6 bases, and 5 bases lay outside the gene matches. Here the CDR3 DNA reads TGCAGTGCCACAGGGGCAGGTCAGCCCCAGCATTTT. As protein: CSATGAGQPQHF.

This clonotype came up many times. The chain uses TRBV20-1 and TRBJ1-1, with D possibly being TRBD1 (6 bases). CDR3 length: 16 residues. V was cut by 0 bases and J by 3 bases, with 17 bases left in between. From germline, CDR1 is DFQATT and CDR2 SNEGSKA (reference sequence). CDR3 DNA: TGCAGTGCTAGAGATTACAGACAGGCGCTATACACTGAAGCTTTCTTT. Protein sequence: CSARDYRQALYTEAFF.

This clonotype was seen only a few times. The V and J genes are TRBV29-1 and TRBJ2-2; TRBD2 matches 7 bases. This CDR3 contains 14 residues. With 7 bases clipped from V and 6 bases from J, the junction kept 11 bases outside the gene matches. Per the germline V gene, CDR1 is SQVTM and CDR2 is ANQGSEA. The CDR3 nucleotides are TGCAGCGCCGGAGGTGGGGGAGGGGCCGGGGAGCTGTTTTTT. Its protein product is CSAGGGGGAGELFF.